This TCR beta chain comes out of a study of T cells in Graves' hyperthyroidism and ophthalmopathy. Whole-study findings and limits: Expanded thyroid clonotypes (above 0.001) were mostly also found in blood.

This clonotype appeared many times. Its antigen is as yet unknown. CDR1 MNHNS and CDR2 SASEGT come from the germline V gene. The ends were cut back, 8 bases at V and 0 bases at J, with 7 bases in the middle. There are 12 residues in the CDR3. Amplification of TCR beta CDR3 regions was performed using RNA transcripts as template. During a first-round RT-PCR of the TCR CDR3, the HTBI primer set was used. TCRdb re-derived calls from the multiplex PCR reads in MiXCR, one entry per CDR3 protein. Of some 360,000 distinct CDR3 sequences listed, roughly 20% are singletons. Patients affected by ophthalmopathy presented a Clinical Activity Score of at least 3, a NOSPECS grade of at least 4, and disease duration below 3 months. The authors obtained PBMCs from over 7.5 ml of fresh peripheral blood.

The chain has TRBV6-1 and TRBJ1-1, with a weak D call TRBD1 (6 bases). Sequencing was performed on blood. The TCR sequence derives from a woman between 40 and 50 years old with Graves' ophthalmopathy. The chain's CDR3 is CASGQLNTEAFF. DNA for the CDR3: TGTGCCAGCGGACAGCTGAACACTGAAGCTTTCTTT.